This TCR beta chain was sequenced in a study of shared clonotypes between healthy human individuals. In the study overall: In total, the donors were a couple of women and a few men aged 18 to 49.

An even split of each subset's genomic DNA across several immunoSEQ plates was performed. Approximately 270 ng DNA, tens of thousands of T cell genomes, went into unsorted PBMC replicate PCRs. Assay used: immunoSEQ multiplex PCR; TCRdb lists only in-frame clones, some missing. This table has a few hundred thousand clones, roughly three quarters appearing once. Note on this clone: The target antigen is unknown.

Findings and limits, study-wide: The researchers took only blood, and tissue repertoires probably look different.

This TCR derives from a middle-aged woman in good health. Some clones in this sample may be carry-over from other donors' samples. Material: PBMCs.

The CDR3 loop reads CASSARESGTDTQYF. The CDR3, as DNA: TGTGCCAGCAGCGCCCGGGAGAGTGGCACAGATACGCAGTATTTT. The V call is TRBV5-4, the J call TRBJ2-3; D possibly corresponds to TRBD2 (6 bases). V was clipped by 4 bases and J by 1 base, with 13 bases between them. The CDR3 is made up of 15 amino acids. The germline gives CDR1 SGHNT, CDR2 YYREEE (reference sequence).